These 10 T cell receptor beta chains came from one sample sequenced in a study of CD8+ T cells in alopecia areata. The treatment: oral pan-JAK inhibitor, 5-10 mg twice daily. Sequencing used cDNA as its template, made by extracting RNA and reverse transcribing it. Profiling relied on immunoSEQ multiplex PCR, and the TCRdb table lists in-frame clones only, not all of them. The top ten clones hold approximately 2% of a sample with about 290,000 clones, over 45% of them seen once. The sample was CD4+ T cells sorted from blood, taken at week 24, from a patient treated with tofacitinib. All receptors derive from a human donor with alopecia areata.

This clone appeared a single time. The V and J genes are TRBV30 and TRBJ2-5; no clear D gene. The CDR3 extends over 12 amino acids. V lost 0 bases to trimming and J lost 6 bases, with 8 bases between them. CDR1 is GTSNPN and CDR2 is SVGIG in the germline V gene (reference sequence). Here the CDR3 reads CAWSVRMKTQYF. DNA of the CDR3: TGTGCCTGGAGTGTACGAATGAAGACCCAGTACTTC.

The rearrangement joins TRBV6-1 to TRBJ2-2, with D perhaps matching TRBD2 (5 bases). V was clipped by 6 bases and J by 3 bases, with 8 bases between them. The CDR3 totals 13 residues. Germline lookup yields CDR1 MNHNS and CDR2 SASEGT. Here the CDR3 reads CASRKGDTGELFF. CDR3 DNA: TGTGCCAGCAGGAAGGGAGACACCGGGGAGCTGTTTTTT.

In its sample, this clone was seen a few times. The rearrangement links TRBV7-9 to TRBJ1-1; D remains ambiguous. V was trimmed by 5 bases and J by 5 bases, leaving 12 bases between them. Germline V gene data show CDR1 as SEHNR and CDR2 as FQNEAQ (reference sequence). CDR3 length equals 13 residues. The DNA of the CDR3 is TGTGCCAGCAGCACTTCCACCCGGACTGAAGCTTTCTTT. Translation: CASSTSTRTEAFF.

The rearrangement joins TRBV18 to TRBJ1-5, with 7 bases aligning to TRBD1. CDR1 is KGHSH and CDR2 is LQKENI in the germline V gene. The CDR3 loop spans 16 amino acids. V trimming: 2 bases; J trimming: 6 bases; junction bases outside the gene matches: 10. The CDR3, as DNA: TGTGCCAGCTCACCAGGGGAAGGGGGCGTCGGTCAGCCCCAGCATTTT. Translated, it gives CASSPGEGGVGQPQHF. Full variable domain (outside the CDR3, taken from reference TRBV18 and TRBJ1-5): NAGVMQNPRHLVRRRGQEARLRCSPMKGHSHVYWYRQLPEEGLKFMVYLQKENIIDESGMPKERFSAEFPKEGPSILRIQQVVRGDSAAYFCASSPGEGGVGQPQHFGDGTRLSIL.

The rearrangement joins TRBV5-4 to TRBJ1-2; D is unclear. V was shortened by 1 base and J by 12 bases, with 19 bases between the two germline ends. CDR1 is SGHNT, CDR2 YYREEE, per germline (reference sequence). The CDR3 runs to 14 residues. The CDR3 sequence: CASSLFGRFDEDTF. The CDR3 DNA sequence: TGTGCCAGCAGCTTGTTCGGCAGGTTTGATGAGGACACCTTC.

The V gene is TRBV4-2, the J gene TRBJ2-7, with 7 bases that match TRBD1. The J segment lost 3 bases and the V segment lost 4 bases, leaving 6 bases of the junction unmatched. This CDR3 region has 14 residues. In germline, CDR1 is LGHNA, CDR2 YNFKEQ. CDR3 sequence reads: CASSPQGQLYEQYF. CDR3 DNA sequence: TGTGCCAGCAGCCCCCAGGGACAGCTCTACGAGCAGTACTTC.

The chain joins TRBV5-6 to TRBJ1-1; 8 nucleotides align to TRBD1. V gave up 0 bases and J gave up 0 bases; unmatched junction bases: 7. The CDR3 covers 17 residues. Germline V gene lookup returns CDR1 SGHDT and CDR2 YYEEEE. CDR3 nucleotide sequence: TGTGCCAGCAGCTTGGTCGGGAGGACAGGGATGAACACTGAAGCTTTCTTT. This sequence encodes CASSLVGRTGMNTEAFF.

J is TRBJ2-1 and V is TRBV6-4; D ambiguous. Trimming took off 0 bases at V and 9 bases at J, with 18 bases between the two ends. The germline CDR1 and CDR2 sequences are MRHNA and SNTAGT. The CDR3 totals 16 residues. The CDR3 sequence: CASSDSKAASRTEQFF. Written as DNA, the CDR3 is TGTGCCAGCAGTGACTCGAAGGCGGCGTCGCGCACTGAGCAGTTCTTC.

The chain combines TRBV2 with TRBJ1-1, with 9 bases lining up with TRBD1. The CDR3 has 14 residues. V shed 6 bases, J shed 3 bases, and the junction held 5 bases outside the gene matches. Germline CDR1 is SNHLY and CDR2 is FYNNEI. The CDR3, as DNA: TGTGCCAGCAGGAGGGACAGGGATTACACTGAAGCTTTCTTT. It specifies CASRRDRDYTEAFF.

The chain joins TRBV5-1 to TRBJ2-5; no definite D call. V was clipped by 0 bases and J by 5 bases, with 14 bases between them. Germline V CDR1 and CDR2: SGHRS, YFSETQ. The CDR3 totals 15 residues. CDR3 sequence: CASSLGAGSRETQYF. In nucleotides, the CDR3 is TGCGCCAGCAGCTTGGGTGCAGGCTCACGGGAGACCCAGTACTTC.